One sample yielded the 5 T cell receptor beta chains listed below, sequenced in a study of shared clonotypes between healthy human individuals. Measured with immunoSEQ multiplex PCR; TCRdb has only the in-frame clones, and not every one. The table has about 450,000 clones, around 80% seen once. What was sequenced was PBMCs. The receptors derive from a woman in her forties in good health. Some clones in this sample may be carry-over from other donors' samples.

The chain has TRBV6-1 and TRBJ1-5; no reliable D call. The germline V and J ends were trimmed by 3 bases and 4 bases, with 10 bases remaining between them. Germline values: CDR1 MNHNS, CDR2 SASEGT. This CDR3 region has 14 residues. CDR3 region: CASSDRVGNQPQHF. The CDR3, as DNA: TGTGCCAGCAGTGATCGGGTAGGTAATCAGCCCCAGCATTTT.

V is TRBV11-3 and J is TRBJ2-3; TRBD2 matches at 12 bases. In germline, CDR1 is SGHNT, CDR2 YENEEA. V lost 5 bases to trimming and J lost 4 bases; unmatched junction nucleotides: 4. The CDR3 sequence is 15 residues long. The CDR3 protein is CASSPSGRVADTQYF. As DNA, the CDR3 is TGTGCCAGCAGCCCTAGCGGGAGGGTGGCAGATACGCAGTATTTT.

The rearrangement uses TRBV28 and TRBJ2-2; 16 nucleotides match TRBD2. J gave up 2 bases and V 8 bases, and 17 bases lay outside the gene matches. Germline V gene data show CDR1 as MDHEN and CDR2 as SYDVKM. The CDR3 length is 21 residues. CDR3 amino acids: CASPPPPGTSGRVANTGELFF. CDR3 nucleotides: TGTGCCAGCCCTCCGCCCCCCGGGACTAGCGGGAGGGTGGCCAACACCGGGGAGCTGTTTTTT.

The chain links TRBV10-3 to TRBJ2-1; TRBD1 aligns across 7 bases. The CDR3 runs to 17 residues. V dropped 3 bases and J dropped 6; count of bases not matched to a gene: 14. Looked up from germline, CDR1 is ENHRY and CDR2 is SYGVKD. This CDR3 is CAISDSSGDRALNEQFF. The CDR3 nucleotides are TGTGCCATCAGTGATTCCTCCGGAGACAGGGCTCTCAATGAGCAGTTCTTC.

This clone was detected only a few times. V usage is TRBV6-1 and J usage is TRBJ1-1; D may be TRBD1 (5 bases). Germline CDR1 MNHNS, CDR2 SASEGT. Trimming pared 4 bases from V and 3 bases from J, leaving 12 bases between. The length of the CDR3 is 14 residues. CDR3 residues: CASSVEGADTEAFF. Here the CDR3 DNA reads TGTGCCAGCAGTGTGGAAGGGGCGGACACTGAAGCTTTCTTT.